This T cell receptor beta chain was profiled in a study of T-cell reconstitution after alpha-beta-depleted transplantation in children. For TCRbeta, the library was prepared with unique molecular identifiers. MiXCR, run by TCRdb on the PCR reads, gives a single entry per CDR3 protein. This sample yields 800,000 to 1,000,000 distinct CDR3 sequences, of which about 26% are seen a single time; about 28% belongs to the top ten. Trimming cost V 2 bases and J 6 bases, with 11 bases left between them. The CDR3 is 13 residues long. This TCR came from a boy younger than two who had a stem cell transplant for SCID, so the T cells may come from the graft donor. The sample here was PBMCs, mostly from graft donor cells, taken 360 days after TCRalphabeta/CD19-depleted stem cell transplant. The chain links TRBV12-3 or TRBV12-4 to TRBJ2-7; possibly TRBD1 or TRBD2 for D (5 bases each). CDR3 sequence reads: CASSLSQGPEQYF. As DNA, the CDR3 is TGTGCCAGCAGTTTATCTCAGGGACCCGAGCAGTACTTC.